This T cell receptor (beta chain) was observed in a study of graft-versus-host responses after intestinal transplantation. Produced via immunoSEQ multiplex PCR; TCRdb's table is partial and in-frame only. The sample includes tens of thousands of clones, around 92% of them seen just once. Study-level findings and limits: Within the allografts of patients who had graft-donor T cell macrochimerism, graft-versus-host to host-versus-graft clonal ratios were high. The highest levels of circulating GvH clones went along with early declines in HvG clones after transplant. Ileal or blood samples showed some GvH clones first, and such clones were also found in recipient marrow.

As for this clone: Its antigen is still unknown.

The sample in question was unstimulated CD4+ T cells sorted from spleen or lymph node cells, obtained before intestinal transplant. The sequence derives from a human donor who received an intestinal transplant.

The CDR3 nucleotides read TGTGCCATCGCGGGCGGACAGGGTTTTTTCGACGAGCAGTACTTC. This encodes CAIAGGQGFFDEQYF. The rearrangement uses TRBV10-3 and TRBJ2-7, with 8 positions matching TRBD1. This CDR3 comprises 15 residues. The V and J ends lost 8 bases and 5 bases, in that order; junction bases with no gene match: 14. CDR1 and CDR2 (germline): ENHRY, SYGVKD.